This TCR beta chain came from a study of vaccination effects on CD4 cells after COVID-19. Clones were sequenced by immunoSEQ multiplex PCR, and TCRdb holds only the in-frame ones, with some missing. The data show fewer than 40,000 clones, with roughly 62% seen just once and 28% held by the top ten. Using viral peptide pools, the ViraFEST assay grew out antigen-specific CD4+ T cells prior to sequencing. Following a 10-day culture, CD4+ T cells were purified. In regard to this clone: Its specificity is not known.

This sequence originates from a human donor who received a COVID-19 vaccine. Here the sequenced sample was CD4+ T cells from PBMCs cultured with HCoV-229E spike peptides, taken before COVID-19 vaccination.

CDR3 region: CATWGGRGTEAFF. The CDR3 DNA reads as TGTGCCACTTGGGGGGGCCGGGGCACTGAAGCTTTCTTT. This sequence joins TRBV19 and TRBJ1-1; D possibly corresponds to TRBD1 (6 bases). Germline values: CDR1 LNHDA, CDR2 SQIVND (reference sequence). This CDR3 comprises 13 residues. Between the trimmed V and J ends, which lost 10 bases and 4 bases, there was a span of 16 bases.